Below, 7 T cell receptor beta chains from the same sample are listed, as sequenced in a study of CD8+ T cells in alopecia areata. Extracted RNA was reverse transcribed into cDNA, the sequencing template. Sequencing was performed with immunoSEQ multiplex PCR; in TCRdb, only in-frame clones are kept and a portion is missing. This table holds about 190,000 clones, around 60% found once. The sequencing used CD4+ T cells sorted from blood, collected at week 0. All receptors come from a human donor with alopecia areata.

This rearrangement joins TRBV9 to TRBJ2-1, with D perhaps TRBD1 (6 bases). V lost 1 base and J 13 bases, leaving 15 bases between the germline ends. Germline V CDR1 and CDR2: SGDLS, YYNGEE. The CDR3 is made up of 13 amino acids. The CDR3 region has the DNA TGTGCCAGCAGCGTACCTACAGGGAACCCACAGTTCTTC. It translates to CASSVPTGNPQFF.

This clone was detected a few times. V is TRBV6-1 and J is TRBJ1-2; D is uncertain. Germline values: CDR1 MNHNS, CDR2 SASEGT. The CDR3 sequence is 12 residues long. V was trimmed by 6 bases and J by 6 bases, leaving 11 bases between them. The CDR3 sequence: CASSESPDGYTF. In DNA form, the CDR3 reads TGTGCCAGCAGCGAATCCCCTGATGGCTACACCTTC.

The chain employs TRBV7-3 and TRBJ2-1, with D perhaps matching TRBD1 or TRBD2 (5 bases each). This CDR3 is 14 amino acids long. CDR1 is SGHTA, CDR2 FQGTGA, per germline. Trimming left V 4 bases short and J 4 bases short, with 11 bases between. CDR3 DNA sequence: TGTGCCAGCAGCTCGTCGGGACCATACAATGAGCAGTTCTTC. Its protein is CASSSSGPYNEQFF.

The table lists this clone with a few counts. This chain joins TRBV5-1 and TRBJ1-5; no clear D. CDR1 SGHRS and CDR2 YFSETQ come from the germline V gene. The CDR3 sequence is 12 residues long. V lost 4 bases and J lost 7, with 9 bases in between. As DNA, the CDR3 is TGCGCCAGCAGCCAGGACGGGCAGCCCCAGCATTTT. Translation: CASSQDGQPQHF.

The V gene is TRBV7-9, the J gene TRBJ1-3; D may be TRBD1 (5 bases). V lost 5 bases, J lost 4 bases, and 15 bases lay in between. The CDR3 is 15 residues long. Germline V gives CDR1 SEHNR, CDR2 FQNEAQ (reference sequence). CDR3 amino acids: CASSPYGARGNTIYF. The CDR3 nucleotides are TGTGCCAGCAGCCCCTATGGGGCTCGCGGAAACACCATATATTTT.

The chain uses TRBV29-1 and TRBJ1-2, with TRBD1 identical over 7 bases. The germline CDR1 and CDR2 sequences are SQVTM and ANQGSEA. Trimming removed 4 bases from V and 8 bases from J; junction bases left unmatched: 4. CDR3 length: 11 residues. The CDR3 DNA reads TGCAGCGTTGGACAGGGTGACGGCTACACCTTC. Translating it yields CSVGQGDGYTF. Looking up the rest from reference TRBV29-1 and TRBJ1-2 gives the full variable domain: SAVISQKPSRDICQRGTSLTIQCQVDSQVTMMFWYRQQPGQSLTLIATANQGSEATYESGFVIDKFPISRPNLTFSTLTVSNMSPEDSSIYLCSVGQGDGYTFGSGTRLTVV.

This chain connects TRBV30 to TRBJ2-7, with a weak D call TRBD2 (5 bases). Germline assignment: CDR1 GTSNPN and CDR2 SVGIG (reference sequence). This CDR3 contains 12 residues. The germline V and J ends were trimmed by 0 bases and 6 bases, with 9 bases remaining between them. The CDR3 protein is CAWSVTGFEQYF. The CDR3 nucleotides are TGTGCCTGGAGTGTAACGGGATTCGAGCAGTACTTC.